Below, 8 T cell receptor beta chains from the same sample are listed, as sequenced in a study of identical twins (dated by TCRdb to between 2015 and 2016). The library came from 5' RACE. Sequencing was carried out with an Illumina HiSeq 2000. The public sequencing data were trimmed at Q25 with fastp and processed into clonotypes with MiXCR by TCRdb, which kept only in-frame beta chains. Entries are consolidated by CDR3 protein sequence, retaining the most common genes and DNA. The sample table lists 450,000 or so distinct CDR3 sequences, approximately 17% of them with a count of one. The leading ten clones occupy 12% of the sample. Material: naive T cells sorted from blood. This specimen's cell subset or site label, per the study, means: cells isolated with a human naive T-cell isolation kit. These receptors were collected from a man in his fifties in good health.

The chain carries TRBV20-1 and TRBJ1-1; no clear D. The CDR3 contains 13 residues. The germline CDR1 and CDR2 sequences are DFQATT and SNEGSKA (reference sequence). V was shortened by 6 bases and J by 3 bases, with 14 bases between the two germline ends. Here the CDR3 reads CSATGPGDTEAFF. CDR3 nucleotides: TGCAGTGCAACCGGGCCCGGGGACACTGAAGCTTTCTTT.

The chain carries TRBV4-2 and TRBJ2-7, with TRBD2 identical over 8 bases. The V and J ends lost 1 base and 2 bases, in that order; junction bases with no gene match: 4. CDR1 LGHNA and CDR2 YNFKEQ come from the germline V gene. This CDR3 comprises 15 residues. The CDR3 DNA sequence: TGTGCCAGCAGCCAAGCAACTAGCGGCGCCTACGAGCAGTACTTC. Its protein is CASSQATSGAYEQYF.

This clonotype came up a few times. The rearrangement links TRBV27 to TRBJ2-4, with TRBD1 identical over 8 bases. J was trimmed by 9 bases and V by 4 bases; bases with no gene match: 14. The CDR3 covers 16 residues. The germline V gene has CDR1 MNHEY and CDR2 SMNVEV (reference sequence). In DNA, the CDR3 is TGTGCCAGCAGTTCCCAACTGACAGGGGATCGTGGCATTCAGTACTTC. This sequence encodes CASSSQLTGDRGIQYF.

At least ten counts were recorded for this clonotype. The chain employs TRBV7-8 and TRBJ1-2; no firm D call. Germline V gene lookup returns CDR1 SGHVS and CDR2 FQNEAQ. The CDR3 spans 17 residues. Trimming took off 1 base at V and 0 bases at J, with 15 bases between the two ends. The CDR3 DNA is TGTGCCAGCAGCTTAGGGTCTGGGAAGGGCTCTAACTATGGCTACACCTTC. Translation gives CASSLGSGKGSNYGYTF.

As regards this clonotype: This may stem from a read error, because a much larger clone lies one nucleotide away. CDR3 DNA sequence: TGTTCCAGCAGTGACGGGGGGGGAGTAGAAAAACTGTTTTTT. It codes for CSSSDGGGVEKLFF. This chain uses TRBV6-1 with TRBJ1-4, with TRBD1 as a possible D gene (5 bases). CDR3 length: 14 residues. The germline V gene encodes CDR1 MNHNS and CDR2 SASEGT.

This clonotype was seen a few times. This sequence joins TRBV29-1 and TRBJ2-7, with D possibly matching TRBD1 (6 bases). The V gene lost 8 bases and the J gene lost 7 bases, with 21 bases spanning the gap. The CDR3 loop spans 13 amino acids. Per the germline V gene, CDR1 is SQVTM and CDR2 is ANQGSEA. This CDR3 is CSSRQGPLGEQYF. CDR3 in DNA: TGCAGCTCCCGCCAGGGGCCCTTAGGGGAGCAGTACTTC.

This clonotype has only a few counts. V usage is TRBV4-2 and J usage is TRBJ2-3; no definite D call. Germline CDR1 is LGHNA and CDR2 is YNFKEQ. V was shortened by 1 base and J by 0 bases, with 11 bases between the two germline ends. The CDR3 contains 16 residues. CDR3 loop: CASSQARLTSTDTQYF. Written as DNA, the CDR3 is TGTGCCAGCAGCCAAGCGCGGCTGACTAGCACAGATACGCAGTATTTT.

V gene TRBV27 combines with J gene TRBJ2-1; maybe TRBD1 (5 bases). Germline CDR1 and CDR2: MNHEY and SMNVEV (reference sequence). The CDR3 spans 14 residues. The V and J ends lost 3 bases and 4 bases respectively, with 10 bases between them. The CDR3 region has the DNA TGTGCCAGCAGTTTCTCAGGGAATTACAATGAGCAGTTCTTC. Amino acids: CASSFSGNYNEQFF.